The present entry profiles one T cell receptor beta chain with its context. There is no known antigen for this receptor. One base away there is no much larger clone; base qualities are not given. The sample originates from a study of cytomegalovirus exposure and HLA in healthy donors (dated by TCRdb to about 2017). For the wider study: An earlier analysis of some 600 of the donors reported about 280 Gb of sequence data and around 110 million unique TCR beta sequences obtained from roughly 170 million T cells. An earlier analysis of around 580 of the donors used high-throughput TCR beta sequencing to judge whether each TCR beta V gene segment behaved as functional or pseudogenic. About 280 gigabases of sequencing data and 70 million to 100 million unique TCR sequences made up an early release that covered 500 to 650 HLA-typed donors. The genetic ancestry cluster associated with self-reported Caucasian donors included around 76% of the roughly 390 genotyped donors. To predict cytomegalovirus infection status, the study combined high-throughput TCR immunosequencing, statistical association of individual TCRs with disease status, and machine learning. A later analysis re-analyzed previously published TCR beta repertoires from about 600 donors and added high-resolution HLA genotyping to study TCR occurrence patterns. In the later analysis, no new phenotypic data were used to find candidate immune exposures; instead, reliance was placed on TCR beta sequences and their occurrence across donors. Four or five DR-DQ haplotypes were handled as single units for association and clustering because linkage in the cohort was strong. Every discovery cohort repertoire had been produced on one sequencing platform. Among about 400 genotyped donors of the cohort, an average of approximately 200,000 unique TCR beta nucleotide sequences was sequenced per donor, of which 15% to 20% were non-productive. Typing coverage varied by locus: about 620-640 donors for A, B, C, DRB1 and DQB1; roughly 510 for DQA1; some 610 for DPA1; around 450 for DPB1. The study aimed to test whether cataloging public T cell receptors could reveal signatures of past pathogen exposure. A separate validation cohort of more than 100 different subjects was used in addition to the roughly 700-subject first cohort. The study profiled the T cell repertoires of hundreds of subjects by immunosequencing and related them to cytomegalovirus serostatus. Class I and class II HLA loci were covered by the typing at four-digit resolution. A later genetic analysis used genome-wide SNP genotypes for 398 of the 666 donors, treating that subset as a discovery cohort. Alongside the repertoire data, information on donor age, sex, ethnicity and CMV serostatus was compiled. Broad study findings and their caveats: Specific HLA alleles were associated with 15,000 to 20,000 TCR beta sequences at a false discovery rate of 0.05 in a later analysis. A later genetic analysis reported fewer N-insertions in productive TCRs among donors in an Asian-associated ancestry cluster than the approximately 670-donor mean. A further reported finding was that TCR beta sequences accurately predicted the HLA-A and HLA-B alleles for most subjects in the first cohort. The authors suggested that the approach could potentially be extended to other disease states and immunological phenotypes. The classifier was reported to diagnose cytomegalovirus status with high specificity and sensitivity in both the original cohort and the validation cohort. Correlated functional status among segregating V segments might be attributable to linkage disequilibrium, but an unknown experimental factor could not be ruled out. Sequencing depth was assumed to be roughly uniform across donors in the presence/absence analyses, though that assumption may not hold. Most TCR sequences were seen in very few donors, while some public TCRs were found in many individuals. The earlier analysis of approximately 560 of the donors excluded some 15 rarely observed V segments, including chromosome 9 orphons, because counts were too low. A later genetic analysis associated a missense DCLRE1C variant with V-gene and J-gene trimming of TCR beta chains, and an independent cohort replicated the association. In a later analysis, the rate of TCR association differed among HLA loci, with DRB1 alleles having the most associated TCRs and HLA-C alleles having the fewest. According to a later analysis, parvovirus B19, influenza, CMV and Epstein-Barr virus appeared linked to several top co-occurrence clusters. The sequencing pipeline was judged likely to have produced a cluster of highly shared sequence variants as a technical artifact. Because the 87-base-pair reads could not distinguish some IMGT-functional V segments, including TRBV6-2 and TRBV6-3, those segments were excluded. When HLA alleles, especially DR and DQ, strongly co-occurred, TCR associations were difficult to assign to individual alleles. Because HLA typing was missing for some donors at each locus, association tests included only the typed subset. Broadly in line with IMGT annotations, most TCR beta V segments showed up in productive rearrangements about 90% or about 30% of the time in an earlier analysis of around 600 of the donors. A few of the identified cytomegalovirus-associated TCR beta chains were confirmed in vitro to be specific for cytomegalovirus antigens. Only TCR beta chains were sequenced in this cohort, and the absence of alpha or paired-chain data limited detectable features. A later analysis found that HLA-associated TCR beta chains were more clonally expanded and had lower generation probabilities than equally common non-associated chains. CMV serostatus was the only immune exposure information available for the cohort. Most CMV-associated TCR beta chains appeared to be HLA-restricted in a later analysis, and the HLA associations seemed to be driven largely by CMV exposure. The study listed 164 TCR beta chains as associated with cytomegalovirus.

From the cysteine up to the phenylalanine, the CDR3 has a length of 15 residues. Of the read, only the CDR3 DNA is kept; its 45 bases are in frame from base 1. V and J are trimmed by 4 bases and 5 bases, and the gene matches miss 6 bases of the junction. CDR1 and CDR2, looked up from the germline V gene, are SGHDT and YYEEEE. The library was prepared using the immunoSEQ multiplex PCR assay. For the multiplex PCR, a mixture combining 60 forward primers for TCR Vbeta segments and 13 reverse primers for TCR Jbeta segments was used. Amplification of the CDR3 region of rearranged TCR beta genes was performed with a multiplex PCR assay on genomic DNA. The Illumina HiSeq System was used to sequence the amplified TCR beta libraries as 87-base-pair reads. In the original analysis: A later analysis counted approximately 76 million unique TCR beta chains across the 666 repertoires, and some 11 million of these chains were shared by at least two donors. Raw reads were error-corrected and collapsed into unique sequences by a nearest-neighbor algorithm in which closely related sequences were merged to remove PCR and sequencing errors. V, D and J gene segments were assigned by aligning CDR3 sequences to IMGT reference sequences. For a sequence to be retained, at least a six-nucleotide match to both a V gene segment and a J gene segment was required. Rearrangements were classified as productive when the CDR3 lacked stop codons and remained in frame with V and J, and all other rearrangements were classified as non-productive. Following IMGT convention, CDR3 was defined as the stretch from the second conserved V-encoded cysteine to the conserved J-encoded phenylalanine. In an earlier analysis of just under 600 of the donors, sequences lacking an unambiguous match to a single V gene segment were excluded. An earlier analysis of a few hundred of the donors called V segments functional above 56.7% productive rearrangements and segregating when the between-donor standard deviation exceeded 5%. A statistical classification framework was built to diagnose cytomegalovirus status from the catalog of TCR beta chain sequences. A later analysis assigned V and J genes by comparing TCR nucleotide sequences with IMGT/GENE-DB human TR gene sequences. A later analysis assigned CDR3 sequences and most-parsimonious VDJ recombination scenarios with the TCRdist pipeline. In a later analysis, each TCR beta chain was defined by its CDR3 amino acid sequence together with its V-gene family, and reads without a unique V-gene family were excluded. A later analysis removed 592 highly shared, low-generation-probability nucleotide sequences to deal with suspected cross-contamination and a sequencing artifact. A later analysis calculated a clonal expansion index for each public chain from normalized within-repertoire ranks of inferred template counts. A later analysis computed generation probabilities with a VDJ recombination model fitted to out-of-frame rearrangements, and checked the results against IGoR. In a later analysis, TCR-TCR, TCR-HLA and TCR-CMV co-occurrence was scored with hypergeometric tests, and a repertoire-size bias correction was applied to TCR pairs. To estimate false discovery rates, a later analysis permuted the HLA or CMV assignments 20 times. A later analysis grouped co-occurring TCRs with DBSCAN, adding TCRdist sequence similarity when clustering within HLA-allele-positive subsets. Repertoires with fewer than 30,000 or more than 120,000 public chains were left out of co-occurrence clustering, as were five repertoires with anomalous nucleotide sharing. The source is immuneACCESS, and TCRdb retained only in-frame sequences with V and J called. Part of the clones is not carried over; for the studies checked, unresolved V genes explain less than half of this, and the remainder is unexplained. D and trimming come from the DNA, and the V and J calls and clone size come from that table. This sample lists approximately 93,000 clones; over 75% were detected once. The ten biggest clones cover over 3% of the sample.

The cohort consisted of 600 to 750 healthy bone marrow donors. Cohort members were all nominally healthy when sampled, although unrecorded immune exposures were likely present. The donor was CMV seronegative and was included in the group of several hundred seronegative cohort members. A peripheral blood sample was collected from each donor, and TCR beta sequencing was performed on peripheral blood mononuclear cells. Genomic DNA was extracted from the blood cell samples with the Qiagen DNeasy Blood Extraction Kit. This chain is built from TRBV5-6 and TRBJ2-5, with 12 bases aligning to TRBD1. Sequenced: PBMCs. The sequence came from a man in his fifties in good health and CMV-seronegative. The CDR3 reads CASSGGTGGGETQYF. DNA sequence: TGTGCCAGCAGCGGGGGGACAGGGGGCGGGGAGACCCAGTACTTC.